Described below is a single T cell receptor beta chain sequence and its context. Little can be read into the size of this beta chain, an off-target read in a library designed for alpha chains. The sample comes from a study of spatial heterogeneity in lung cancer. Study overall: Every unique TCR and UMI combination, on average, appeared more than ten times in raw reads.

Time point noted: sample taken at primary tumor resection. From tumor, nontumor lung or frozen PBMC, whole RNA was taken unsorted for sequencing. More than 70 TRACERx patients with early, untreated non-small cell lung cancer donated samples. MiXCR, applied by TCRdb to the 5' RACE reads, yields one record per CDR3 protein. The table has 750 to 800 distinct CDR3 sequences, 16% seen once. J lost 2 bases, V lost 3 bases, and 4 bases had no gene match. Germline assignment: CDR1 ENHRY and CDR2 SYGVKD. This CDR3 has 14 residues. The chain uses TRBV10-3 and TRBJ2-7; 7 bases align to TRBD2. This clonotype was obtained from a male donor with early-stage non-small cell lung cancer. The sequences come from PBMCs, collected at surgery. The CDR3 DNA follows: TGTGCCATCAGTGAAGGACTAGGCCCCTACGAGCAGTACTTC. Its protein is CAISEGLGPYEQYF.